This record concerns one T cell receptor beta chain sequence. The entry originates in a study of blood T cell repertoires in COVID-19. Study details: The United States, Italy and Spain were the sources of the acute and convalescent COVID-19 samples.

Profiled with immunoSEQ multiplex PCR; TCRdb holds only in-frame clones, not every one. The data show around 260,000 clones, approximately 93% seen once. Seattle patient enrollment occurred during active infection, with longitudinal follow-up thereafter. Germline V gene lookup returns CDR1 WSHSY and CDR2 SAAADI. This CDR3 has 14 residues. Trimming pared 1 base from V and 3 bases from J, leaving 10 bases between. This chain uses TRBV10-2 with TRBJ2-7; D uncertain. The sample taken for sequencing was peripheral blood. This TCR derives from a woman under 40 with COVID-19, enrolled during active disease. The CDR3 DNA is TGCGCCAGCAGTGAGTTTAGAAGTGGCTACGAGCAGTACTTC. Protein sequence: CASSEFRSGYEQYF.